This entry lists 23 T cell receptor beta chains sequenced from one sample in a study of shared clonotypes between healthy human individuals. Naive CD8 cells lacked CD45RO and underwent positive selection for CCR7, leaving out terminally differentiated effector memory CD45RA+ cells. Data came from immunoSEQ multiplex PCR; TCRdb stores just in-frame clones and leaves some out. The sample yields 1.5 million to 2.5 million clones, around 96% seen once. Sequencing was done on a sample of naive CD8+ T cells sorted from blood. The source of these receptors is a man younger than 35 in good health.

The rearrangement links TRBV7-3 to TRBJ2-5; 10 nucleotides match TRBD2. Germline trimming cut 4 bases from V and 3 bases from J; bases unmatched to any gene: 5. There are 15 residues in the CDR3. Germline V gives CDR1 SGHTA, CDR2 FQGTGA. CDR3: CASSSSGGSEETQYF. The CDR3 nucleotides read TGTGCCAGCAGCTCTAGCGGGGGCAGCGAAGAGACCCAGTACTTC.

The chain couples TRBV27 to TRBJ2-3, with 7 bases aligning to TRBD2. CDR3 length equals 16 residues. The ends lost 6 bases at V and 3 bases at J; junction bases unmatched: 12. The V gene's germline CDR1 is MNHEY and CDR2 SMNVEV (reference sequence). CDR3 nucleotides: TGTGCCAGCAGCGCAGGGAGGGGATTTGGGACAGATACGCAGTATTTT. Translation gives CASSAGRGFGTDTQYF.

This chain connects TRBV7-9 to TRBJ1-1, with D tentatively TRBD1 (6 bases). Germline CDR1 and CDR2: SEHNR and FQNEAQ (reference sequence). V dropped 1 base and J dropped 1 base, with 13 bases sitting between them. CDR3 size: 16 residues. In nucleotides, the CDR3 is TGTGCCAGCAGCTTAGAATGGGGGACACAGAACACTGAAGCTTTCTTT. Amino acid sequence: CASSLEWGTQNTEAFF. The complete variable domain, with remaining parts taken from reference TRBV7-9 and TRBJ1-1, reads DTGVSQNPRHKITKRGQNVTFRCDPISEHNRLYWYRQTLGQGPEFLTYFQNEAQLEKSRLLSDRFSAERPKGSFSTLEIQRTEQGDSAMYLCASSLEWGTQNTEAFFGQGTRLTVV.

V and J are TRBV5-6 and TRBJ2-7; perhaps TRBD2 as D (5 bases). The CDR3 has 13 amino acids. The V end was cut by 4 bases, the J end by 7 bases, with 15 bases between. CDR1 is SGHDT and CDR2 is YYEEEE in the germline V gene. The CDR3 DNA reads TGTGCCAGCAGCGCAGGACTGGGCGGTGAGCAGTACTTC. Protein: CASSAGLGGEQYF.

The V gene is TRBV23-1, the J gene TRBJ2-7; TRBD1 aligns across 7 bases. TRBV23-1 is placed among ORFs of uncertain function. This CDR3 region has 12 residues. Trimming at V came to 10 bases and at J to 2 bases, leaving 5 bases not matched to a gene. The CDR3 protein is CATETGAYEQYF. As DNA, the CDR3 is TGCGCCACCGAAACAGGGGCCTACGAGCAGTACTTC.

The chain joins TRBV4-3 to TRBJ1-1; the D is unclear. The V gene lost 0 bases and the J gene lost 6 bases, with 11 bases spanning the gap. The CDR3 length is 14 residues. Germline values: CDR1 LGHNA, CDR2 YSLEER. For the CDR3, the DNA is TGCGCCAGCAGCCAAGATCTGGGATTGGCTGAAGCTTTCTTT. It encodes CASSQDLGLAEAFF.

Remarks on this clone: Relative to the germline gene, one junction end is altered; a read error may explain this. V gene TRBV5-1 combines with J gene TRBJ2-3; 7 nucleotides match TRBD1. Germline V gene data show CDR1 as SGHRS and CDR2 as YFSETQ. CDR3 length: 15 amino acids. DNA of the CDR3: TGCGCCAGCAGCGGAACAGGGGACCACACAGATACGCAGTATTTC. Protein: CASSGTGDHTDTQYF.

V usage is TRBV27 and J usage is TRBJ2-1; 12 bases are shared with TRBD2. This CDR3 has 15 residues. CDR1 and CDR2 from the germline V gene are MNHEY and SMNVEV (reference sequence). V shed 7 bases and J 3 bases; nucleotides not matched to a gene: 4. The chain's CDR3 is CASTLAGGFYNEQFF. The CDR3 DNA sequence: TGTGCCAGCACCCTAGCGGGAGGGTTCTACAATGAGCAGTTCTTC.

The V and J genes are TRBV27 and TRBJ2-1; TRBD2 matches at 7 bases. V was pared by 3 bases and J by 7 bases, with 15 bases of the junction left unmatched. CDR1 and CDR2 from the germline V gene are MNHEY and SMNVEV (reference sequence). This CDR3 has 17 amino acids. The CDR3 region is CASSFYPQREMGNEQFF. CDR3 DNA sequence: TGTGCCAGCAGTTTTTACCCCCAGCGGGAAATGGGGAATGAGCAGTTCTTC.

The J gene is TRBJ2-1, the V gene TRBV6-5; 8 bases line up with TRBD2. V lost 5 bases, J lost 8 bases, and 5 bases stayed unmatched. This CDR3 is 13 amino acids long. Looked up from germline, CDR1 is MNHEY and CDR2 is SVGAGI. The chain's CDR3 is CASSSGSLDEQFF. The CDR3 region has the DNA TGTGCCAGCAGTAGCGGGAGCCTCGATGAGCAGTTCTTC.

The gene calls are TRBV28 and TRBJ2-5; D is perhaps TRBD1 (8 bases). Germline CDR1 MDHEN, CDR2 SYDVKM. The CDR3 length is 16 residues. V shed 6 bases and J shed 3 bases, with 20 bases lying between them. The CDR3 DNA sequence: TGTGCCAGCAGGCACTCAGCGGGACAGGCAGAAGAGACCCAGTACTTC. As protein: CASRHSAGQAEETQYF.

A note on this clone: Other DNA variants within this sample encode the same CDR3. This chain joins TRBV6-5 and TRBJ2-7; D may correspond to TRBD1 or TRBD2 (5 bases each). Looked up from germline, CDR1 is MNHEY and CDR2 is SVGAGI. The CDR3 runs to 13 residues. V was shortened by 2 bases and J by 7 bases, with 12 bases between the two germline ends. CDR3 sequence: CASSYGGGGEQYF. CDR3 DNA sequence: TGTGCCAGCAGTTACGGGGGTGGGGGAGAGCAGTACTTC.

The chain recombines TRBV4-1 with TRBJ2-1, with D tentatively TRBD1 (7 bases). Trimming left V 1 base short and J 7 bases short, with 14 bases between. Germline V gene lookup returns CDR1 MGHRA and CDR2 YSYEKL. The CDR3 loop spans 15 amino acids. CDR3 coding DNA: TGCGCCAGCAGCCAAGTGGTGACAGGGAGGAATGAGCAGTTCTTC. This translates into CASSQVVTGRNEQFF.

In the case of this clone: The same CDR3 arises from other DNA sequences in this sample as well. The V and J genes are TRBV27 and TRBJ1-5, with 7 bases that match TRBD1. Germline CDR1 MNHEY, CDR2 SMNVEV (reference sequence). The V gene end was trimmed by 5 bases and the J gene end by 0 bases; junction bases not matched to a gene: 4. This CDR3 has 15 amino acids. As DNA, the CDR3 is TGTGCCAGCAGTCCAGGGGGAGGTAGCAATCAGCCCCAGCATTTT. Its translation is CASSPGGGSNQPQHF.

The V call is TRBV20-1, the J call TRBJ2-1; the match to TRBD1 covers 7 bases. Germline CDR1 DFQATT, CDR2 SNEGSKA (reference sequence). The CDR3 is 10 residues long. Losses at the gene ends were 4 bases for V and 16 bases for J; bases not matched to a gene: 7. This chain's CDR3 is CSANQGDTFF. In DNA form, the CDR3 reads TGCAGTGCTAATCAGGGGGATACTTTCTTC.

CDR3 sequence: CASSPGQSGDQPQHF. CDR3 coding DNA: TGTGCCAGCAGCCCGGGACAGTCCGGGGATCAGCCCCAGCATTTT. This chain uses TRBV6-5 with TRBJ1-5; 7 nucleotides line up with TRBD1. Germline CDR1 and CDR2: MNHEY and SVGAGI. The junction had 10 bases not matched to a gene; V was cut back by 6 bases and J by 5 bases. The CDR3 has 15 residues.

V and J are TRBV4-1 and TRBJ2-1; 7 positions agree with TRBD2. The germline V gene has CDR1 MGHRA and CDR2 YSYEKL. V lost 0 bases, J lost 6 bases, and 8 bases stayed unmatched. The CDR3 has 16 amino acids. This chain's CDR3 is CASSQDGGSWFNEQFF. CDR3 DNA sequence: TGCGCCAGCAGCCAAGATGGCGGGAGTTGGTTCAATGAGCAGTTCTTC.

The chain uses TRBV7-9 and TRBJ1-1; 10 positions agree with TRBD1. This CDR3 is built from 15 residues. Germline loops: CDR1 SEHNR, CDR2 FQNEAQ (reference sequence). The V segment lost 5 bases and the J segment 3 bases; nucleotides outside the gene matches: 6. The CDR3, as DNA: TGTGCCAGCAGCACTACCGGACAGGGGGACACTGAAGCTTTCTTT. This translates into CASSTTGQGDTEAFF. The full variable domain, its missing parts supplied by reference TRBV7-9 and TRBJ1-1, is DTGVSQNPRHKITKRGQNVTFRCDPISEHNRLYWYRQTLGQGPEFLTYFQNEAQLEKSRLLSDRFSAERPKGSFSTLEIQRTEQGDSAMYLCASSTTGQGDTEAFFGQGTRLTVV.

The chain employs TRBV7-6 and TRBJ2-3, with 8 bases matching TRBD2. The junction had 5 bases not matched to a gene; V was cut back by 1 base and J by 5 bases. This CDR3 has 15 amino acids. Germline CDR1 SGHVS, CDR2 FNYEAQ. CDR3 region: CASSLGTSSGDTQYF. Written as DNA, the CDR3 is TGTGCCAGCAGCTTAGGGACTAGCTCGGGAGATACGCAGTATTTT.

This chain joins TRBV28 and TRBJ2-2, with 9 bases lining up with TRBD2. After removal of 5 bases from V and 5 bases from J, the junction contained 6 bases not matched to a gene. CDR1 is MDHEN and CDR2 is SYDVKM in the germline V gene. There are 15 residues in the CDR3. CDR3 nucleotides: TGTGCCAGCAGTGCTAGCGGGGAGGGGACCGGGGAGCTGTTTTTT. This sequence encodes CASSASGEGTGELFF.

V is TRBV30 and J is TRBJ2-1; 14 positions agree with TRBD2. Germline CDR1 and CDR2: GTSNPN and SVGIG (reference sequence). After removal of 1 base from V and 9 bases from J, the junction contained 5 bases not matched to a gene. This CDR3 has 15 amino acids. CDR3 loop: CAWSETSGRASEQFF. The CDR3 DNA reads as TGTGCCTGGAGTGAGACTAGCGGGAGGGCCTCTGAGCAGTTCTTC. The entire variable domain, with the rest obtained from reference TRBV30 and TRBJ2-1, is as follows: SQTIHQWPATLVQPVGSPLSLECTVEGTSNPNLYWYRQAAGRGLQLLFYSVGIGQISSEVPQNLSASRPQDRQFILSSKKLLLSDSGFYLCAWSETSGRASEQFFGPGTRLTVL.

In its sample, this clone was seen once. The chain links TRBV25-1 to TRBJ2-7, with D possibly being TRBD2 (6 bases). Trimming stripped 4 bases from V and 2 bases from J, with 15 bases between. CDR1 and CDR2 from the germline V gene are MGHDK and SYGVNS. The CDR3 covers 15 residues. CDR3 region: CASSVGTAGPYEQYF. DNA for the CDR3: TGTGCCAGCAGTGTCGGGACCGCGGGGCCCTACGAGCAGTACTTC.

V gene TRBV2 combines with J gene TRBJ1-4; D ambiguous. CDR3 length equals 15 residues. V shed 4 bases and J shed 3 bases, with 12 bases lying between them. The V gene's germline CDR1 is SNHLY and CDR2 FYNNEI. The CDR3 loop reads CASSGVGIPNEKLFF. CDR3 in DNA: TGTGCCAGCAGTGGTGTGGGGATTCCTAATGAAAAACTGTTTTTT.